Below, 25 T cell receptor beta chains from the same sample are listed, as sequenced in a study of blood T cell repertoires in COVID-19. Sequenced by immunoSEQ multiplex PCR; TCRdb stores in-frame clones only, minus some. The table has roughly 230,000 clones, around 91% seen once. Sequenced material: peripheral blood. These TCRs come from a woman aged 55-69 years with COVID-19, enrolled during active disease.

The chain uses TRBV5-8 and TRBJ1-1, with unresolved D. V was pared by 2 bases and J by 2 bases, with 7 bases between. The CDR3 is 13 amino acids. CDR1 and CDR2 from the germline V gene are SGHTS and YDEGEE. CDR3 DNA sequence: TGTGCCAGCAGCTTAGTGAGAAACACTGAAGCTTTCTTT. Amino acids: CASSLVRNTEAFF.

The rearrangement links TRBV6-4 to TRBJ1-1; TRBD1 matches at 7 bases. CDR1 and CDR2 from the germline V gene are MRHNA and SNTAGT. The V and J ends lost 6 bases and 1 base, in that order; junction bases with no gene match: 8. CDR3 size: 15 residues. This chain's CDR3 is CASSPEEGANTEAFF. The CDR3 coding sequence is TGTGCCAGCAGCCCGGAGGAGGGGGCGAACACTGAAGCTTTCTTT.

The chain links TRBV6-4 to TRBJ2-2; 12 nucleotides align to TRBD1. V lost 0 bases to trimming and J lost 6 bases; unmatched junction nucleotides: 17. CDR3 size: 21 residues. Germline V gene lookup returns CDR1 MRHNA and CDR2 SNTAGT. The CDR3 sequence: CASSDSPGQGALTSIPGELFF. In DNA form, the CDR3 reads TGTGCCAGCAGTGACTCCCCGGGACAGGGGGCTTTAACGTCGATCCCCGGGGAGCTGTTTTTT.

The V gene is TRBV5-1, the J gene TRBJ2-3, with 13 positions matching TRBD2. The length of the CDR3 is 16 residues. V trimming: 4 bases; J trimming: 6 bases; junction bases outside the gene matches: 8. Germline V gene sequence: CDR1 SGHRS, CDR2 YFSETQ. CDR3 nucleotide sequence: TGCGCCAGCAGCCTGGGGACTAGCGGGGACGGGGATACGCAGTATTTT. It encodes CASSLGTSGDGDTQYF.

This chain joins TRBV5-1 and TRBJ1-1; 10 bases line up with TRBD1. Germline trimming cut 5 bases from V and 0 bases from J; bases unmatched to any gene: 7. This CDR3 spans 16 amino acids. Germline lookup yields CDR1 SGHRS and CDR2 YFSETQ. The DNA for the CDR3 is TGCGCCAGCAGTTCCCTGGGGACAGGGGTGAACACTGAAGCTTTCTTT. This translates into CASSSLGTGVNTEAFF.

The chain recombines TRBV5-5 with TRBJ1-3, with 7 bases matching TRBD1. Germline V gene lookup returns CDR1 SGHKS and CDR2 YYEKEE (reference sequence). The CDR3 spans 15 residues. V lost 0 bases and J lost 6; bases outside the gene matches: 6. For the CDR3, the DNA is TGTGCCAGCAGCTTGGCCGCAGGGGGAGTAAACACCATATATTTT. This sequence encodes CASSLAAGGVNTIYF.

The gene calls are TRBV11-3 and TRBJ2-1, with TRBD1 identical over 8 bases. Germline CDR1 and CDR2: SGHNT and YENEEA. V dropped 2 bases and J dropped 4; count of bases not matched to a gene: 7. This CDR3 spans 16 amino acids. CDR3 amino acids: CASSLYSGQEYNEQFF. The CDR3 nucleotides read TGTGCCAGCAGCTTATATTCGGGACAGGAATACAATGAGCAGTTCTTC.

The chain uses TRBV11-1 and TRBJ1-1; D not certain. Germline V gene lookup returns CDR1 SGHAT and CDR2 FQDESV (reference sequence). This CDR3 is 14 amino acids long. The V gene lost 6 bases and the J gene lost 2 bases, with 13 bases spanning the gap. As DNA, the CDR3 is TGTGCCAGCAGATACCGGGTCACTAACACTGAAGCTTTCTTT. It translates to CASRYRVTNTEAFF.

V and J are TRBV6-5 and TRBJ1-2; D perhaps matches TRBD1 (6 bases). The germline V gene has CDR1 MNHEY and CDR2 SVGAGI. V dropped 5 bases and J dropped 8 bases, with 9 bases sitting between them. The CDR3 covers 11 residues. CDR3 loop: CASSTGSGYTF. The CDR3 DNA sequence: TGTGCCAGCAGTACAGGGAGCGGCTACACCTTC.

This clone was counted a few times. The V and J genes are TRBV19 and TRBJ1-2; possibly TRBD1 for D (6 bases). The V gene lost 3 bases and the J gene lost 5 bases, with 16 bases spanning the gap. This CDR3 spans 15 amino acids. The germline CDR1 and CDR2 sequences are LNHDA and SQIVND (reference sequence). The CDR3 DNA sequence: TGTGCCAGTAGTATGCAGGTTGGTCAGGGGTATGGCTACACCTTC. It yields the protein CASSMQVGQGYGYTF.

The V and J genes are TRBV18 and TRBJ1-1; D is perhaps TRBD1 (5 bases). Germline loops: CDR1 KGHSH, CDR2 LQKENI. V shed 8 bases and J shed 0 bases, with 22 bases lying between them. The CDR3 contains 17 residues. DNA for the CDR3: TGTGCCAGCCCACTAACCGGGGGGGTCGAGGTGAACACTGAAGCTTTCTTT. It encodes CASPLTGGVEVNTEAFF.

V gene TRBV30 combines with J gene TRBJ2-7, with TRBD1 matching 7 bases. Germline values: CDR1 GTSNPN, CDR2 SVGIG (reference sequence). The length of the CDR3 is 13 residues. The V segment lost 0 bases and the J segment 2 bases; nucleotides outside the gene matches: 1. CDR3 DNA: TGTGCCTGGAGTGTGGGGACAGCCTACGAGCAGTACTTC. Amino acid sequence: CAWSVGTAYEQYF.

This clone was observed a single time. This chain uses TRBV15 with TRBJ1-4; 9 bases line up with TRBD1. Trimming removed 10 bases from V and 7 bases from J; junction bases left unmatched: 7. CDR1 is LNHNV, CDR2 YYDKDF, per germline (reference sequence). The CDR3 extends over 13 amino acids. The CDR3 DNA reads TGTGCCATCCAACAGGGGGCGCGTGAAAAACTGTTTTTT. It encodes CAIQQGAREKLFF.

The chain has TRBV16 and TRBJ1-1; weak D call: TRBD1 (5 bases). CDR1 is KGHSY, CDR2 FQNENV, per germline. The germline V and J ends were trimmed by 4 bases and 4 bases, with 10 bases remaining between them. This CDR3 has 13 residues. In DNA form, the CDR3 reads TGTGCCAGCAGCCCGACAGACGGCACTGAAGCTTTCTTT. Translating gives CASSPTDGTEAFF.

This clone was seen a single time. The gene calls are TRBV19 and TRBJ2-2, with D perhaps matching TRBD2 (5 bases). Germline CDR1 and CDR2: LNHDA and SQIVND (reference sequence). With 2 bases removed from V and 4 bases from J, the gap between germline ends came to 11 bases. CDR3 length: 15 amino acids. CDR3 sequence reads: CASSISGLGTGELFF. CDR3 DNA: TGTGCCAGTAGTATATCGGGGTTGGGCACCGGGGAGCTGTTTTTT.

The V and J genes are TRBV6-6 and TRBJ2-1; D not certain. The CDR3 consists of 15 residues. Trimming took off 2 bases at V and 0 bases at J, with 8 bases between the two ends. Per the germline V gene, CDR1 is MNHNY and CDR2 is SVGAGI (reference sequence). The CDR3 sequence: CASSYDESSYNEQFF. The CDR3 DNA follows: TGTGCCAGCAGTTACGATGAGAGCTCCTACAATGAGCAGTTCTTC.

This clone was found a few times. The chain has TRBV7-2 and TRBJ2-1, with TRBD2 identical over 15 bases. There are 17 residues in the CDR3. The V gene's germline CDR1 is SGHTA and CDR2 FQGNSA. Germline trimming cut 1 base from V and 7 bases from J; bases unmatched to any gene: 5. The CDR3 DNA reads as TGTGCCAGCAGCTTAGGTGGGACTAGCGGGGGGCAGAATGAGCAGTTCTTC. Protein: CASSLGGTSGGQNEQFF. Complete variable domain (other parts from reference TRBV7-2 and TRBJ2-1): GAGVSQSPSNKVTEKGKDVELRCDPISGHTALYWYRQSLGQGLEFLIYFQGNSAPDKSGLPSDRFSAERTGGSVSTLTIQRTQQEDSAVYLCASSLGGTSGGQNEQFFGPGTRLTVL.

The V call is TRBV6-5, the J call TRBJ1-6; D ambiguous. The V gene lost 6 bases and the J gene lost 4 bases, with 13 bases spanning the gap. This CDR3 is 15 amino acids long. Germline CDR1 MNHEY, CDR2 SVGAGI. The CDR3 nucleotides read TGTGCCAGCAGGGGAGGGTTCAGGTATAATTCACCCCTCCACTTT. It codes for CASRGGFRYNSPLHF.

CDR3 protein: CASSIASGGANREQYF. The CDR3 DNA follows: TGTGCCAGTAGTATTGCTAGCGGGGGGGCCAATCGCGAGCAGTACTTC. The V and J genes are TRBV19 and TRBJ2-7, with 12 positions matching TRBD2. J gave up 6 bases and V 3 bases, and 9 bases lay outside the gene matches. CDR3 size: 16 residues. Germline loops: CDR1 LNHDA, CDR2 SQIVND (reference sequence).

This clone was recorded only once. This chain connects TRBV19 to TRBJ2-5; 9 bases agree with TRBD2. V shed 6 bases, J shed 5 bases, and the junction held 4 bases outside the gene matches. The CDR3 extends over 13 amino acids. Germline CDR1 LNHDA, CDR2 SQIVND (reference sequence). CDR3 sequence: CASSWGLAETQYF. For the CDR3, the DNA is TGTGCCAGTAGCTGGGGACTAGCCGAGACCCAGTACTTC.

The V call is TRBV27, the J call TRBJ1-4; D gene unclear. Trimming stripped 0 bases from V and 7 bases from J, with 9 bases between. The CDR3 covers 14 residues. Looked up from germline, CDR1 is MNHEY and CDR2 is SMNVEV (reference sequence). Here the CDR3 reads CASSLSMGGEKLFF. In DNA form, the CDR3 reads TGTGCCAGCAGTTTATCGATGGGAGGTGAAAAACTGTTTTTT.

The chain has TRBV10-1 and TRBJ1-5; 10 bases fit TRBD1. CDR3 size: 15 residues. Unmatched junction bases numbered 6, after V lost 6 bases and J lost 4 bases. The germline V gene has CDR1 WNHNN and CDR2 SYGVQD (reference sequence). The CDR3 DNA reads as TGCGCCAGCAGGGGGACAGGGGATCCTAATCAGCCCCAGCATTTT. Its protein product is CASRGTGDPNQPQHF.

V usage is TRBV7-2 and J usage is TRBJ2-1; 7 bases are a match to TRBD2. Trimming took 6 bases from V and 8 from J; bases not matched to a gene: 13. There are 15 residues in the CDR3. Per germline, CDR1 SGHTA and CDR2 FQGNSA. The CDR3 DNA follows: TGTGCCAGCAGTTCCCAGGGAGGGGTTTCGGATGAGCAGTTCTTC. Translation: CASSSQGGVSDEQFF.

This clone was detected a few times. The rearrangement uses TRBV29-1 and TRBJ1-4, with D maybe TRBD1 (5 bases). The CDR3 is 14 amino acids. V gave up 7 bases and J gave up 1 base, with 13 bases separating them. CDR1 is SQVTM, CDR2 ANQGSEA, per germline. CDR3 loop: CSASPGGTNEKLFF. The CDR3 nucleotides are TGCAGCGCCTCTCCGGGGGGAACTAATGAAAAACTGTTTTTT.

The V gene is TRBV5-5, the J gene TRBJ1-2; 9 bases map to TRBD1. V trimming: 2 bases; J trimming: 9 bases; junction bases outside the gene matches: 5. Germline V gives CDR1 SGHKS, CDR2 YYEKEE (reference sequence). The CDR3 is 13 residues long. CDR3 sequence: CASSLRGQGSYTF. The CDR3 DNA reads as TGTGCCAGCAGCTTAAGGGGACAGGGAAGCTACACCTTC.